This paragraph covers one T cell receptor (beta chain) sequence. As yet, its antigen is unknown. The sample comes from a study of T cell clones after liver transplantation. Overall study results and limits: These preliminary findings come from unstandardized post-transplant sampling times.

V was pared by 6 bases and J by 6 bases, with 12 bases between. The CDR3 is 14 residues long. Germline loops: CDR1 MNHEY, CDR2 SMNVEV (reference sequence). The repertoire was sequenced with immunoSEQ multiplex PCR; TCRdb's copy has only in-frame clones and lacks some. The sample carries some 45,000 clones, 86% recorded once. Unstimulated PBMCs were sorted into CD3+CD4+ and CD3+CD8+ populations. This chain joins TRBV27 and TRBJ1-6; D is ambiguous. This material consisted of CD4+ T cells from blood, taken 24 months after liver transplant. The sequence was obtained from a human patient who received a liver transplant. Part of the T cells may come from the graft donor. Written as DNA, the CDR3 is TGTGCCAGCAGGGGTCGGGGAAGTAATTCACCCCTCCACTTT. Translated, it gives CASRGRGSNSPLHF.